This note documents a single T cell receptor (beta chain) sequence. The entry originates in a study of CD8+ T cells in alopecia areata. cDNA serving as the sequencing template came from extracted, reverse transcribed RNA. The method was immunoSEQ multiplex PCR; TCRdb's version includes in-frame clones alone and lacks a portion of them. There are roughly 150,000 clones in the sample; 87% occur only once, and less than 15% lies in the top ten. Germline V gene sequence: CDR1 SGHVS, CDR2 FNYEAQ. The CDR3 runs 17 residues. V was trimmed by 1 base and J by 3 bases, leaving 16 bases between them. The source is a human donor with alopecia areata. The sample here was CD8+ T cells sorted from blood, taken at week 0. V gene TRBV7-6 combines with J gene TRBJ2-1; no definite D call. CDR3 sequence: CASSLDGRQAIYNEQFF. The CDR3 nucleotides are TGTGCCAGCAGCTTAGACGGACGTCAGGCGATCTACAATGAGCAGTTCTTC.